This T cell receptor beta chain stems from a study of immune characterization of retroperitoneal liposarcoma. One entry per CDR3 protein results from TCRdb running MiXCR on the PCR reads. The repertoire includes some 3,000 distinct CDR3 sequences, around half of them detected once, and around three fifths sits in the top ten. The sample consisted of tumor tissue. This receptor was taken from a male donor with retroperitoneal liposarcoma.

Here the CDR3 reads CASSYSPGPYEQYF. Here the CDR3 DNA reads TGTGCCAGCAGTTACTCTCCAGGGCCCTACGAGCAGTACTTC. This chain uses TRBV6-6 with TRBJ2-7; possibly TRBD1 for D (5 bases). The V end was cut by 0 bases, the J end by 2 bases, with 8 bases between. The CDR3 extends over 14 amino acids. From germline, CDR1 is MNHNY and CDR2 SVGAGI (reference sequence).